The clone carrying this TCR beta chain was seen repeatedly, ten times or more. The sample belongs to a study of naive and memory T cell subsets. Treatment here: skin biopsy from PPD injection site in Mantoux-positive individual. Input was about 1 to 1,100 ng of DNase-treated total RNA without cell sorting. For blood and skin samples, reverse transcription used TCR alpha and beta constant primers. TCRdb reprocessed the UMI-ligation and nested PCR reads via MiXCR and lists one record per CDR3 protein. Of 15,000 to 20,000 distinct CDR3 sequences in the sample, roughly 9.8% were seen once. The V gene lost 1 base and the J gene lost 1 base, with 13 bases spanning the gap. The CDR3 consists of 16 residues. Per the germline V gene, CDR1 is DFQATT and CDR2 is SNEGSKA (reference sequence).

Sample: skin, taken from a tuberculin skin test site. The chain uses TRBV20-1 and TRBJ2-2, with D perhaps matching TRBD1 (5 bases). The TCR was taken from an adult in good health. The CDR3 sequence is CSARGFDSQNTGELFF. CDR3 nucleotides: TGCAGTGCTAGAGGATTCGACAGTCAGAACACCGGGGAGCTGTTTTTT.